This entry features one T cell receptor (beta chain) sequence. Its antigen remains unknown. A read error may be the cause here, since a much bigger clone is one base away. This record belongs to a study of molecular identifiers for immune sequencing clone quantification. Overall study context: Five portions were made in replicates from RNA of roughly 21,000 or 96,000 naive CD8 cells, and four underwent sequencing.

Generation of bulk TCR libraries relied on previously described methods and listed TCR primers. TCRdb independently ran MiXCR on the PCR reads; one entry per CDR3 protein. The data show about 510,000 distinct CDR3 sequences, with about a quarter seen just once and around 0.78% held by the top ten. Whole-study results and caveats: Highly expanded clones may be undercounted when identical TCR molecules share barcodes.

This TCR came from a human donor in good health. Some libraries in this study had Jurkat cell RNA spiked in. Sequencing used naive CD8+ T cells from blood, with Jurkat cell RNA spiked in. The subset here: FACS-sorted CD8+CD4-CCR7+CD45RA+ naive T cells.

The CDR3 nucleotides are TGTGCCAGCAGCCAAGACGTGAGTGGCCTGGGCACTGAAGCTTCCTTT. This sequence encodes CASSQDVSGLGTEASF. This chain uses TRBV14 with TRBJ1-1; no firm D call. Germline values: CDR1 SGHDN, CDR2 FVKESK. The CDR3 runs to 16 residues.